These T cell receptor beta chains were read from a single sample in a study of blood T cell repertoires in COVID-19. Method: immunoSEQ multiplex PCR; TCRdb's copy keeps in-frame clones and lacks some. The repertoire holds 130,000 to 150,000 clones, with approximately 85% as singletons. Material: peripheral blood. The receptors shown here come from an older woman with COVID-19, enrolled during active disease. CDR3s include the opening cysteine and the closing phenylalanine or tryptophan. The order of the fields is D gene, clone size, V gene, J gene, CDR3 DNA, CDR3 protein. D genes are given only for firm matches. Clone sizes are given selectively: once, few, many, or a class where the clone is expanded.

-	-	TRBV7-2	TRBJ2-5	TGTGCCAGCGCCGGGACACCCCAAGAGACCCAGTACTTC	CASAGTPQETQYF
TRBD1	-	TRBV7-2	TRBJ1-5	TGTGCCAGCAGCCTAGGGGACAGGGAGGGCCAGCCCCAGCATTTT	CASSLGDREGQPQHF
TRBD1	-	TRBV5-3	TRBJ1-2	TGTGCCAGAAGCCTCCGGGACAGAGGACTCTATGGCTACACCTTC	CARSLRDRGLYGYTF
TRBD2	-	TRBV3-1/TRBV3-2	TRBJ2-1	TGTGCCAGCAGCCAGACTAGCGGGGGGCTTGATGAGCAGTTCTTC	CASSQTSGGLDEQFF
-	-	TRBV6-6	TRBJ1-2	TGTGCCAGCACCTCACCGGGCTATGGCTACACCTTC	CASTSPGYGYTF
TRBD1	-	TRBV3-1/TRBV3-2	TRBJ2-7	TGTGCCAGCAGCCACTCCCCGGGACAGGGGGCACGCGAGCAGTACTTC	CASSHSPGQGAREQYF
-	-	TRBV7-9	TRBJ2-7	TGTGCCAGCAGCTTAGGGGGCCCCTACGAGCAGTACTTC	CASSLGGPYEQYF
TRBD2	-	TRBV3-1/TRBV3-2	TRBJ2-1	TGTGCCAGCAGCCAAGGCGGTAGCGGGGGCTCCTACAATGAGCAGTTCTTC	CASSQGGSGGSYNEQFF
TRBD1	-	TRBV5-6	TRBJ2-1	TGTGCCAGCAGCTCGACAGGGTCCAATGAGCAGTTCTTC	CASSSTGSNEQFF
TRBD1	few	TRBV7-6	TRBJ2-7	TGTGCCAGCAGCGCCGGGACAGGGTGGACATACGAGCAGTACTTC	CASSAGTGWTYEQYF
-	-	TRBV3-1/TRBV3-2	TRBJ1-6	TGTGCCAGCAGCCAAAACAGGGAAGGCTCTTCACCCCTCCACTTT	CASSQNREGSSPLHF
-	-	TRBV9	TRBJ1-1	TGTGCCAGCAGCGTAGATCATAACACTGAAGCTTTCTTT	CASSVDHNTEAFF
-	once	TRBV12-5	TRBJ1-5	TGTGCTAGTGGTTTTTCAGAGAGGAGCAATCAGCCCCAGCATTTT	CASGFSERSNQPQHF
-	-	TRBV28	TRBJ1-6	TGTGCCAGCAGGCGAGATCAAAATCGCTCCTATAATTCACCCCTCCACTTT	CASRRDQNRSYNSPLHF
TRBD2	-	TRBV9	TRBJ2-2	TGTGCCAGCAGCGTATCTAGCGGGGGGCGTACGAACACCGGGGAGCTGTTTTTT	CASSVSSGGRTNTGELFF
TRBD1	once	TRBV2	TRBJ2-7	TGTGCCAGCAGCGCAAGGGACAGGGGGAGCTCCTACGAGCAGTACTTC	CASSARDRGSSYEQYF
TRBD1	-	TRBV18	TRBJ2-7	TGTGCCAGCTCACCCCGGATTGCAGGACAGGAGTACGAGCAGTACTTC	CASSPRIAGQEYEQYF
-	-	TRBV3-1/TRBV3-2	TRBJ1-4	TGTGCCAGCAGCCCTGGACAGTACACTAATGAAAAACTGTTTTTT	CASSPGQYTNEKLFF
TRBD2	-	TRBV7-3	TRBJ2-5	TGTGCCAGCAGCTCCCCCGGGACTAGCGGGGGACGAGAGACCCAGTACTTC	CASSSPGTSGGRETQYF
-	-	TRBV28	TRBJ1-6	TGTGCCAGCCTGGCAGGGAACGACCTGGGTCCCCTCCACTTT	CASLAGNDLGPLHF
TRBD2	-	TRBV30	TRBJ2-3	TGTGCCTGGACTCGGGGGGAGAGGACAGATACGCAGTATTTT	CAWTRGERTDTQYF
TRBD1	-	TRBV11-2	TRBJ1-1	TGTGCCAGCAGCTTTGGGGCAGGGGGAACTGAAGCTTTCTTT	CASSFGAGGTEAFF
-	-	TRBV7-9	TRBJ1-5	TGTGCCAGCAGCTTAGGACAGGTCAAAAATCAGCCCCAGCATTTT	CASSLGQVKNQPQHF
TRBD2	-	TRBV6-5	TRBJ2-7	TGTGCCAGCAGTTACTCATCGGGACTAGCGGGGCACGAGCAGTACTTC	CASSYSSGLAGHEQYF
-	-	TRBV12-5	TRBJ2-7	TGTGCTAGTGCTTCCCCCTACGAGCAGTACTTC	CASASPYEQYF
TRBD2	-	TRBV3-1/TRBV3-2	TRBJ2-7	TGTGCCAGCAGCTCCCCGCGGGGGAACTACGAGCAGTACTTC	CASSSPRGNYEQYF
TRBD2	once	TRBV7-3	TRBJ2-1	TGTGCCAGCAGCTCCGGGACTAGCGGTTACAATGAGCAGTTCTTC	CASSSGTSGYNEQFF
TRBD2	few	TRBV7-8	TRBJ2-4	TGTGCCAGCAGCCCTAGCGGGGGGCTAGCCAAAAACATTCAGTACTTC	CASSPSGGLAKNIQYF
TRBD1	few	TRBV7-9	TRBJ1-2	TGTGCCAGCAGCTTAGCGGAAGAGGGACAGGGCGGAGGCTACACCTTC	CASSLAEEGQGGGYTF
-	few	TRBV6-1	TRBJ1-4	TGTGCCAGCAGTGAAATCGGGGAAAAGTTTTTT	CASSEIGEKFF
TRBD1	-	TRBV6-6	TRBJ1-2	TGTGCCAGCAGTTACGAGACAGGGAGCTATGGCTACACCTTC	CASSYETGSYGYTF
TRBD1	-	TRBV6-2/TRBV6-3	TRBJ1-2	TGTGCCAGCAGTACAGTGGACAGGGGTGAAGGCTACACCTTC	CASSTVDRGEGYTF
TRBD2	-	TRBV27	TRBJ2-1	TGTGCCAGCAGCGGACTAGCGGGGTACAATGAGCAGTTCTTC	CASSGLAGYNEQFF
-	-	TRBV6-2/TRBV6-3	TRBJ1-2	TGTGCCAGCAGTTACGGACAATTGGTCGGCTACACCTTC	CASSYGQLVGYTF
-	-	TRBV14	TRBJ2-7	TGTGCCAGCAGCCAAGTAGGACACTACAGCCCCCTCGAGCAGTACTTC	CASSQVGHYSPLEQYF
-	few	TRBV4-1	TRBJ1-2	TGCGCCAGCAGCCAAGCAGGTGGCTACACCTTC	CASSQAGGYTF
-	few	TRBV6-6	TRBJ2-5	TGTGCCAGCAGTTACGCCAGACTAGAGACCCAGTACTTC	CASSYARLETQYF
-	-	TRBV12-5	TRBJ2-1	TGTGCTAGTGGTTTGTCTTCGGGATCGACATTTGAGCAGTTCTTC	CASGLSSGSTFEQFF
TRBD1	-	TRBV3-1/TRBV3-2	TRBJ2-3	TGTGCCAGCAGCCGTGAGAGAACAGGGGGCGCCAGCACAGATACGCAGTATTTT	CASSRERTGGASTDTQYF
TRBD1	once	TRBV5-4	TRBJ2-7	TGTGCCAGCAGCCCTCAACAGGGGGCTCTAGGCGAGCAGTACTTC	CASSPQQGALGEQYF
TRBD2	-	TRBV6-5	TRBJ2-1	TGTGCCAGCAGTTTAGCGGGGGTATACAATGAGCAGTTCTTC	CASSLAGVYNEQFF
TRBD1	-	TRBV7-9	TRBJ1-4	TGTGCCAGCAGCTTTCGGACAGGGGGACCGGAAAAACTGTTTTTT	CASSFRTGGPEKLFF
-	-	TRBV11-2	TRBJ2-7	TGTGCCAGCAGCTTAACGGCCAGGGGATACTACGAGCAGTACTTC	CASSLTARGYYEQYF
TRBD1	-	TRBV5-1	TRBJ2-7	TGCGCCAGCAGCTTGAGAGACAGGGGCTTTAGCGAGCAGTACTTC	CASSLRDRGFSEQYF
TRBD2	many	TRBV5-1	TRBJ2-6	TGCGCCAGCAGCAACCGACTAGCGACATACTCTGGGGCCAACGTCCTGACTTTC	CASSNRLATYSGANVLTF
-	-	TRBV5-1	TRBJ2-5	TGCGCCAGCAGCTTGGCCCCAGAAGAGACCCAGTACTTC	CASSLAPEETQYF
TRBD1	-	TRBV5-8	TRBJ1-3	TGTGCCAGCACCTTTGGGCGGACAGGGACATACTCTGGAAACACCATATATTTT	CASTFGRTGTYSGNTIYF
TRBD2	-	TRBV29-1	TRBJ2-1	TGCAGCGTTGAGGGCCGGGGGGAAAACTCCTACAATGAGCAGTTCTTC	CSVEGRGENSYNEQFF